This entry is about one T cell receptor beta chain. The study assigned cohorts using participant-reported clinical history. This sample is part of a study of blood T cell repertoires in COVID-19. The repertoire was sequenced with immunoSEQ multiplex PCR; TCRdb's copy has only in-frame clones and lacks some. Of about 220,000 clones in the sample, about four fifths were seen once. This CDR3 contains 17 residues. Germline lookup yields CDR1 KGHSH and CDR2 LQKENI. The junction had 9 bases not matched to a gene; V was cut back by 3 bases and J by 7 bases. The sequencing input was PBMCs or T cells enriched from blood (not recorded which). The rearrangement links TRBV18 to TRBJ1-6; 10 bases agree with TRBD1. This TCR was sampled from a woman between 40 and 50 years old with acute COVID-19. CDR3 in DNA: TGTGCCAGCTCACCCCTCTCGTCGGGACAGGGGAATTCACCCCTCCACTTT. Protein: CASSPLSSGQGNSPLHF.